These 10 T cell receptor beta chains share one sample of origin, sequenced in a study of early T cells in non-severe SARS-CoV-2 infection. In TCRdb, the 5' RACE reads were re-called with MiXCR into one record per CDR3 protein. Among over 55,000 distinct CDR3 sequences listed, roughly 7.7% were seen once. Sequencing was done on a sample of whole blood. All receptors come from an adult who was a healthcare worker with PCR-confirmed SARS-CoV-2 infection or an uninfected control (not recorded which).

This clonotype was picked up one time. At one boundary the junction diverges from the germline segment, which might be a read error. V usage is TRBV3-1 and J usage is TRBJ2-2, with D uncertain. From germline, CDR1 is LGHDT and CDR2 YNNKEL (reference sequence). This CDR3 spans 16 amino acids. The CDR3 DNA follows: TGTGCCAACAGCCCATTGCTACAGATTGACACCGGGGAGCTGTTTTTT. The encoded protein is CANSPLLQIDTGELFF.

This clonotype has a handful of counts. The genes are TRBV3-1 and TRBJ2-1; 8 nucleotides agree with TRBD2. Unmatched junction bases numbered 5, after V lost 0 bases and J lost 4 bases. The CDR3 has 16 residues. The germline V gene has CDR1 LGHDT and CDR2 YNNKEL (reference sequence). The CDR3 region is CASSQETSGLYNEQFF. The CDR3 coding sequence is TGTGCCAGCAGCCAAGAAACTAGCGGTCTATACAATGAGCAGTTCTTC.

This clonotype has at least ten counts. The CDR3 sequence: CASSYGGGAYEQYF. The CDR3 DNA sequence: TGTGCCAGCAGTTATGGCGGGGGGGCCTACGAGCAGTACTTC. The chain carries TRBV6-5 and TRBJ2-7; 9 bases fit TRBD2. With 3 bases clipped from V and 2 bases from J, the junction kept 2 bases outside the gene matches. In germline, CDR1 is MNHEY, CDR2 SVGAGI. The CDR3 is 14 residues long.

In this sample, this clonotype turned up many times. V is TRBV11-2 and J is TRBJ2-7; TRBD1 agrees at 7 bases. Germline V CDR1 and CDR2: SGHAT, FQNNGV. V lost 3 bases and J lost 3; bases outside the gene matches: 2. The CDR3 extends over 13 amino acids. As DNA, the CDR3 is TGTGCCAGCAGCTTGAACAGGGGCTACGAGCAGTACTTC. Translating it yields CASSLNRGYEQYF.

This clonotype occurred many times. This rearrangement joins TRBV11-2 to TRBJ2-3; D unresolved. Per germline, CDR1 SGHAT and CDR2 FQNNGV. V dropped 5 bases and J dropped 1 base, with 10 bases sitting between them. This CDR3 has 14 residues. The CDR3 loop reads CASSPLGRTDTQYF. CDR3 coding DNA: TGTGCCAGCAGCCCCCTCGGGCGCACAGATACGCAGTATTTT.

In this sample, this clonotype turned up a few times. The rearrangement joins TRBV5-5 to TRBJ2-7, with no clear D. From germline, CDR1 is SGHKS and CDR2 YYEKEE (reference sequence). There are 16 residues in the CDR3. Trimming removed 2 bases from V and 0 bases from J, with 15 bases in between. The chain's CDR3 is CASSFREVGTSYEQYF. The DNA for the CDR3 is TGTGCCAGCAGCTTCAGAGAGGTGGGCACCTCCTACGAGCAGTACTTC.

Turning to this clonotype: The junction does not match germline at one end; this may be a read error. The V gene is TRBV20-1, the J gene TRBJ2-5; TRBD2 aligns across 11 bases. This CDR3 contains 16 residues. Germline-derived CDR1 and CDR2 are DFQATT and SNEGSKA (reference sequence). The CDR3 DNA sequence: TGCAGTGCTAGAGTAGGGGCTAGCGGGGGGCAAGTGACCCAGTACTTC. This sequence encodes CSARVGASGGQVTQYF.

The rearrangement uses TRBV21-1 and TRBJ2-3; the D call of TRBD2 is as the table states it, not checked on the DNA. TRBV21-1 is described as a pseudogene. This CDR3 has 17 residues. The CDR3 coding sequence is TGTGCCAGCAGCAGGGAGACTAGCGGGAGGGTTGCAGATACGCAGTATTTT. The encoded protein is CASSRETSGRVADTQYF.

This chain joins TRBV13 and TRBJ2-1; TRBD2 aligns across 12 bases. V lost 5 bases, J lost 1 base, and 9 bases stayed unmatched. CDR1 is PRHDT and CDR2 is FYEKMQ in the germline V gene (reference sequence). This CDR3 region has 18 residues. CDR3 protein: CASSLPGLAGHSYNEQFF. CDR3 bases: TGTGCCAGCAGCCTACCGGGACTAGCGGGTCATTCCTACAATGAGCAGTTCTTC.

This clonotype was found many times. The chain joins TRBV20-1 to TRBJ2-1; TRBD2 matches at 8 bases. CDR3 length: 12 amino acids. CDR1 is DFQATT, CDR2 SNEGSKA, per germline (reference sequence). CDR3 loop: CTPGLGGNEQFF. CDR3 DNA sequence: TGCACCCCGGGACTAGGGGGTAATGAGCAGTTCTTC.